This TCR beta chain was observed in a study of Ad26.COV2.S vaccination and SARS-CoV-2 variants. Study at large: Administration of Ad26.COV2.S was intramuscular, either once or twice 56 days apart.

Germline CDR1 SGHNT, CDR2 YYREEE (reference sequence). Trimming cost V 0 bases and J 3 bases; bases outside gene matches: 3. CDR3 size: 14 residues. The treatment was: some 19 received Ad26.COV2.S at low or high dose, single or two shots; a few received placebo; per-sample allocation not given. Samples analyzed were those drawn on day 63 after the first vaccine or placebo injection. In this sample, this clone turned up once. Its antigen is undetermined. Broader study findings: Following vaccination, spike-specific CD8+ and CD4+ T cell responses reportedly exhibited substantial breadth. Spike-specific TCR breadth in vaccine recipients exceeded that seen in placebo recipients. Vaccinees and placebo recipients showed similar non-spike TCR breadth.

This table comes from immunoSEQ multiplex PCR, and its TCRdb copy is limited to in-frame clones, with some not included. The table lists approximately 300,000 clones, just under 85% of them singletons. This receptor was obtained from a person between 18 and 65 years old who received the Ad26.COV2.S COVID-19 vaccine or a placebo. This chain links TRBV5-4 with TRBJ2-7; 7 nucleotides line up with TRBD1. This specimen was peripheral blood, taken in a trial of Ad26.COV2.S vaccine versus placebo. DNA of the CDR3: TGTGCCAGCAGCTTGGCCACAGGGGACTACGAGCAGTACTTC. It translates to CASSLATGDYEQYF.